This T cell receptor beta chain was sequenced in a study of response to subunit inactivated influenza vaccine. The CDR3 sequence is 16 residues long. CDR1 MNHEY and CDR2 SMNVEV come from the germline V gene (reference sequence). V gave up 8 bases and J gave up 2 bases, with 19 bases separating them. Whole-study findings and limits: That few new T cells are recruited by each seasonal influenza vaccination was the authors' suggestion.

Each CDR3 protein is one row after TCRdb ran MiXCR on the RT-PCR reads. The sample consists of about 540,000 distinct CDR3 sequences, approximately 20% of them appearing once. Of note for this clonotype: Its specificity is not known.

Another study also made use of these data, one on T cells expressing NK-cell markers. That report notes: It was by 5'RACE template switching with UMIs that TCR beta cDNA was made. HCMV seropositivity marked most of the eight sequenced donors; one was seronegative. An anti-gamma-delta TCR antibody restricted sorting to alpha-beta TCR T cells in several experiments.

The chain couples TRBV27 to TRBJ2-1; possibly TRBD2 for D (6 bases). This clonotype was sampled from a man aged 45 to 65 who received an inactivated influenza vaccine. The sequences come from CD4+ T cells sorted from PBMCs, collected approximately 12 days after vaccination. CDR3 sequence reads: CASSRGGRDPYNEQFF. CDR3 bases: TGTGCCAGCTCCAGAGGAGGGCGGGACCCCTACAATGAGCAGTTCTTC.